The 2 T cell receptor beta chains presented below share a single source sample, sequenced in a study of blood T cell repertoires in COVID-19. The assay was immunoSEQ multiplex PCR, and TCRdb's table has in-frame clones only and misses some. The table lists more than 130,000 clones, around nine tenths of them singletons. The sequenced material came from peripheral blood. These receptors were collected from a woman in her forties with acute or convalescent COVID-19.

The chain has TRBV5-4 and TRBJ2-7; 7 bases line up with TRBD2. This CDR3 spans 14 amino acids. The germline gives CDR1 SGHNT, CDR2 YYREEE (reference sequence). V dropped 3 bases and J dropped 1; count of bases not matched to a gene: 4. The CDR3 DNA reads TGTGCCAGCAGCTCGACTAGCTTGTCCTACGAGCAGTACTTC. This sequence encodes CASSSTSLSYEQYF.

V is TRBV6-5 and J is TRBJ1-1, with TRBD1 matching 9 bases. Trimming at V came to 7 bases and at J to 1 base, leaving 4 bases not matched to a gene. The CDR3 is made up of 14 amino acids. The germline V gene encodes CDR1 MNHEY and CDR2 SVGAGI. CDR3 DNA: TGTGCCAGCACCCCGGGACAGGGGAACACTGAAGCTTTCTTT. Protein sequence: CASTPGQGNTEAFF.